Listed below are T cell receptor beta chains from one sample, sequenced in a study of T cells in Graves' hyperthyroidism and ophthalmopathy. From the multiplex PCR reads, TCRdb called clonotypes with MiXCR, one entry per CDR3 protein. The table records a few hundred thousand distinct CDR3 sequences, roughly 15% of them present only once. Sequenced sample: blood. These receptors were obtained from a woman aged 25 to 39 with Graves' ophthalmopathy. Both conserved end residues are part of each CDR3. A D gene is named only where the DNA matches it firmly. Part of the rows lack a size; the others show once, few, many or a class for expanded clones.

TRBV6-1	many	TRBJ2-1	TRBD1	TGTGCCAGCACATCCCCAAATCCCGGGACAGGCTACAATGAGCAGTTCTTC	CASTSPNPGTGYNEQFF
TRBV5-4	many	TRBJ2-1	TRBD2	TGTGCCAGCAGTTTAGCGGGGGGGCTTAGTAATGAGCAGTTCTTC	CASSLAGGLSNEQFF
TRBV2	many	TRBJ1-6	NA	TGTGCCAGCACCCTTGTCAGGGACGGTAATTCACCCCTCCACTTT	CASTLVRDGNSPLHF
TRBV28	many	TRBJ1-2	NA	TGTGCCAGCAGTTTATCGGGATGGCAGGGGAACAGATATGGCTACACCTTC	CASSLSGWQGNRYGYTF
TRBV5-1	many	TRBJ1-6	TRBD1	TGCGCCAGCAGCTTGGGAATCCGGGACAGGATCTTCTCACCCCTCCACTTT	CASSLGIRDRIFSPLHF
TRBV5-1	few	TRBJ1-4	NA	TGCGCCAGCAGCTCGAGTACGAGCGGATATAATGAAAAACTGTTTTTT	CASSSSTSGYNEKLFF
TRBV6-2/TRBV6-3	NA	TRBJ2-2	NA	TGTGCCAGCAGTCCGTGGAGGGGGCTAAGGGGGGAGCTGTTTTTT	CASSPWRGLRGELFF
TRBV9	few	TRBJ2-7	TRBD1	TGTGCCAGCAGCGTGGGAAACAGGGGGCAGTACGAGCAGTACTTC	CASSVGNRGQYEQYF
TRBV5-1	few	TRBJ2-1	NA	TGCGCCAGCAGCTTCCGTCGGGACGGCTACAATGAGCAGTTCTTC	CASSFRRDGYNEQFF
TRBV7-9	many	TRBJ1-1	NA	TGTGCCAGCAGCCTCTCAGGCGGCCGAACTGAAGCTTTCTTT	CASSLSGGRTEAFF
TRBV30	many	TRBJ1-4	NA	TGTGCCTGCCCCCCGAGAGACTCCGTAGAAAAACTGTTTTTT	CACPPRDSVEKLFF
TRBV6-1	many	TRBJ1-6	TRBD1	TGTGCCAGCAGAACCGGGACAGGGGGAAGCTCCTATAATTCACCCCTCCACTTT	CASRTGTGGSSYNSPLHF
TRBV3-1	NA	TRBJ1-1	NA	TGTGCCAGCAGCCGAGAGTCCACTGAAGCTTTCTTT	CASSRESTEAFF
TRBV12-3/TRBV12-4	many	TRBJ2-7	NA	TGTGCCAGCAGCCTCCTCGGGACACCCTCCTACGAGCAGTACTTC	CASSLLGTPSYEQYF
TRBV2	many	TRBJ2-7	TRBD1	TGTGCCAGCAGTGGAGAGCTAACAGGGGGCTGGCATTCCTACGAGCAGTACTTC	CASSGELTGGWHSYEQYF
TRBV9	many	TRBJ1-2	NA	TGTGCCAGCAGCGTAGGCGGGAAGTCTAACTATGGCTACACCTTC	CASSVGGKSNYGYTF